These 25 T cell receptor beta chains were all obtained from the same sample, sequenced in a study of T-cell reconstitution after alpha-beta-depleted transplantation in children. Researchers prepared the TCRbeta library using unique molecular identifiers, the study reports. MiXCR, run by TCRdb on the PCR reads, gives a single entry per CDR3 protein. There are roughly 400,000 distinct CDR3 sequences in the sample; around two fifths occur only once, and approximately 30% lies in the top ten. The sequences come from PBMCs, collected before TCRalphabeta/CD19-depleted stem cell transplant. The receptors stem from a girl between 2 and 10 years old with aplastic anemia, due to receive a stem cell transplant.

V is TRBV12-3 or TRBV12-4 and J is TRBJ1-5, with 9 nucleotides matching TRBD1. The junction had 5 bases not matched to a gene; V was cut back by 8 bases and J by 0 bases. There are 15 residues in the CDR3. The CDR3 DNA sequence: TGTGCCAGCCTCCCGGGACAGGGTAGCAATCAGCCCCAGCATTTT. Protein product: CASLPGQGSNQPQHF.

The CDR3 reads CASSYSGVGLGSGNTIYF. CDR3 bases: TGTGCCAGCAGTTACTCAGGGGTAGGGTTGGGCTCTGGAAACACCATATATTTT. The chain is built from TRBV6-5 and TRBJ1-3; D might be TRBD1 (5 bases). Germline CDR1 reads MNHEY; CDR2 reads SVGAGI. The CDR3 totals 18 residues. V lost 0 bases to trimming and J lost 0 bases, with 15 bases between them.

The rearrangement links TRBV20-1 to TRBJ2-5; tentative D call: TRBD2 (5 bases). The ends were cut back, 0 bases at V and 7 bases at J, with 15 bases in the middle. CDR1 is DFQATT, CDR2 SNEGSKA, per germline (reference sequence). The CDR3 spans 14 residues. The CDR3 spells CSARDTRTGGTQYF. CDR3 nucleotides: TGCAGTGCTAGAGATACAAGAACTGGAGGGACCCAGTACTTC.

This clonotype was seen a few times. The gene calls are TRBV9 and TRBJ2-3; no firm D call. Trimming left V 3 bases short and J 0 bases short, with 17 bases between. Germline V gene sequence: CDR1 SGDLS, CDR2 YYNGEE. The CDR3 runs 17 residues. The CDR3 nucleotides are TGTGCCAGCAGCGATAACATTAATCTCGTAAGCACAGATACGCAGTATTTT. As protein: CASSDNINLVSTDTQYF.

This clonotype was seen many times. The chain has TRBV29-1 and TRBJ2-3; TRBD2 agrees at 7 bases. This CDR3 is 14 amino acids long. V was pared by 4 bases and J by 6 bases, with 10 bases of the junction left unmatched. Per germline, CDR1 SQVTM and CDR2 ANQGSEA. CDR3: CSVARLALTDTQYF. The CDR3 bases are TGCAGCGTTGCCCGACTAGCTTTGACTGATACGCAGTATTTT.

There are a few counts of this clonotype. This chain joins TRBV20-1 and TRBJ2-1; the D call may be TRBD1 or TRBD2 (5 bases each). From germline, CDR1 is DFQATT and CDR2 SNEGSKA (reference sequence). V lost 5 bases and J 3 bases, leaving 14 bases between the germline ends. CDR3 size: 14 residues. In DNA form, the CDR3 reads TGCAGTGCTGTCGGGACGGGTGGCTACAATGAGCAGTTCTTC. It is translated as CSAVGTGGYNEQFF.

The rearrangement joins TRBV29-1 to TRBJ2-7; 9 bases match TRBD1. The V and J ends lost 5 bases and 6 bases, in that order; junction bases with no gene match: 8. The CDR3 contains 13 residues. Germline V CDR1 and CDR2: SQVTM, ANQGSEA. The DNA of the CDR3 is TGCAGCGTTTACCGGGACAGGGTCGGCGAGCAGTACTTC. This gives the protein CSVYRDRVGEQYF.

V gene TRBV29-1 combines with J gene TRBJ2-7; no firm D call. V gave up 4 bases and J gave up 3 bases, with 7 bases separating them. Germline CDR1 is SQVTM and CDR2 is ANQGSEA. The CDR3 has 11 amino acids. CDR3 sequence (DNA): TGCAGCGTTGGGCTCGACTACGAGCAGTACTTC. Amino acids: CSVGLDYEQYF.

The chain combines TRBV20-1 with TRBJ2-7; D unresolved. The CDR3 extends over 13 amino acids. Germline CDR1 DFQATT, CDR2 SNEGSKA (reference sequence). Trimming shortened V by 6 bases and J by 0 bases, and 12 bases separated the two germline ends. The CDR3 DNA is TGCAGTGCGGACGGACCGGCCTCCTACGAGCAGTACTTC. It specifies CSADGPASYEQYF.

This rearrangement joins TRBV20-1 to TRBJ2-1, with TRBD2 identical over 10 bases. The CDR3 is 13 residues long. Germline CDR1 reads DFQATT; CDR2 reads SNEGSKA (reference sequence). V lost 2 bases, J lost 9 bases, and 4 bases stayed unmatched. The CDR3 DNA reads TGCAGTGCTAGACTAGCGGGAGCGGGTGAGCAGTTCTTC. Its translation: CSARLAGAGEQFF.

J is TRBJ2-3 and V is TRBV5-1; D is tentatively TRBD1 or TRBD2 (5 bases each). V was shortened by 4 bases and J by 4 bases, with 16 bases between the two germline ends. Per germline, CDR1 SGHRS and CDR2 YFSETQ. The CDR3 runs 15 residues. The CDR3 loop is CASSLSRGDADTQYF. CDR3 bases: TGCGCCAGCAGCCTAAGTAGAGGGGACGCAGATACGCAGTATTTT.

V gene TRBV5-4 combines with J gene TRBJ2-1; the match to TRBD2 covers 7 bases. Germline V lookup: CDR1 SGHNT, CDR2 YYREEE (reference sequence). With V trimmed by 10 bases and J by 3 bases, 16 bases remained unmatched. CDR3 length equals 16 residues. The CDR3 nucleotides read TGTGCCCCCGTCTCACCCTGGGGGGGTTTCTACAATGAGCAGTTCTTC. Amino acids: CAPVSPWGGFYNEQFF.

The V and J genes are TRBV7-6 and TRBJ1-1; tentative D call: TRBD1 (5 bases). The CDR3 runs 14 residues. V was trimmed by 5 bases and J by 6 bases, leaving 16 bases between them. Germline assignment: CDR1 SGHVS and CDR2 FNYEAQ. CDR3: CASSARVGLSEAFF. The CDR3 DNA reads TGTGCCAGCAGCGCCAGGGTAGGGCTCTCTGAAGCTTTCTTT.

The V gene is TRBV4-1, the J gene TRBJ1-1; D may be TRBD1 (5 bases). V dropped 0 bases and J dropped 5 bases, with 13 bases sitting between them. Per the germline V gene, CDR1 is MGHRA and CDR2 is YSYEKL. The CDR3 extends over 15 amino acids. In nucleotides, the CDR3 is TGCGCCAGCAGCCAAGATCTTGGGGGAGGAACTGAAGCTTTCTTT. Translated, it gives CASSQDLGGGTEAFF.

This clonotype was seen only a few times. The chain has TRBV29-1 and TRBJ1-1, with 12 bases identical to TRBD1. The trim removed 6 bases at V and 0 bases at J, leaving 8 bases unmatched. Looked up from germline, CDR1 is SQVTM and CDR2 is ANQGSEA. The length of the CDR3 is 16 residues. This CDR3 reads CSVQGTGGALNTEAFF. The CDR3 nucleotides read TGCAGCGTGCAGGGGACAGGGGGCGCGCTGAACACTGAAGCTTTCTTT. The full variable domain, in which reference TRBV29-1 and TRBJ1-1 provide the parts outside the CDR3, is SAVISQKPSRDICQRGTSLTIQCQVDSQVTMMFWYRQQPGQSLTLIATANQGSEATYESGFVIDKFPISRPNLTFSTLTVSNMSPEDSSIYLCSVQGTGGALNTEAFFGQGTRLTVV.

The chain is built from TRBV20-1 and TRBJ2-7, with 7 bases identical to TRBD2. J lost 3 bases, V lost 3 bases, and 2 bases had no gene match. CDR1 and CDR2 from the germline V gene are DFQATT and SNEGSKA (reference sequence). CDR3 length: 12 amino acids. The CDR3 DNA is TGCAGTGCTAGTCGGGACTACTACGAGCAGTACTTC. Translating gives CSASRDYYEQYF.

This clonotype has at least ten counts. This chain links TRBV4-1 with TRBJ2-3; D possibly corresponds to TRBD2 (7 bases). The CDR3 totals 16 residues. V lost 0 bases to trimming and J lost 0 bases, with 10 bases between them. CDR1 and CDR2 from the germline V gene are MGHRA and YSYEKL. CDR3 DNA sequence: TGCGCCAGCAGCCAAGAGGGGGGGCTAAGCACAGATACGCAGTATTTT. It is translated as CASSQEGGLSTDTQYF.

The chain recombines TRBV6-1 with TRBJ2-3; 9 positions match TRBD1. The CDR3 runs 15 residues. Germline trimming cut 6 bases from V and 0 bases from J; bases unmatched to any gene: 4. Germline CDR1 is MNHNS and CDR2 is SASEGT. As DNA, the CDR3 is TGTGCCAGCAGGGGGGACAGGGAGAGCACAGATACGCAGTATTTT. It is translated as CASRGDRESTDTQYF.

In its sample, this clonotype was seen a few times. This chain joins TRBV11-3 and TRBJ2-3; 10 nucleotides align to TRBD2. Germline V gene lookup returns CDR1 SGHNT and CDR2 YENEEA. Germline trimming cut 5 bases from V and 1 base from J; bases unmatched to any gene: 15. This CDR3 is built from 19 residues. CDR3 loop: CASSLGPFTSGAGTDTQYF. CDR3 nucleotides: TGTGCCAGCAGCCTTGGCCCTTTCACTAGCGGGGCGGGCACAGATACGCAGTATTTT.

The chain combines TRBV5-1 with TRBJ2-3, with TRBD2 as a possible D gene (6 bases). The CDR3 length is 14 residues. The V gene's germline CDR1 is SGHRS and CDR2 YFSETQ. The V end lost 0 bases, the J end lost 4 bases, and 9 bases lay between the germline ends. For the CDR3, the DNA is TGCGCCAGCAGCTTGGAGATAGCGGCAGATACGCAGTATTTT. Protein sequence: CASSLEIAADTQYF.

The V and J genes are TRBV5-6 and TRBJ2-5, with 7 bases aligning to TRBD1. CDR3 length equals 13 residues. V gave up 3 bases and J gave up 7 bases; unmatched junction bases: 6. Germline V gene sequence: CDR1 SGHDT, CDR2 YYEEEE. CDR3 DNA: TGTGCCAGCAGCTCTTTAAGGGGGCCGACCCAGTACTTC. Amino acids: CASSSLRGPTQYF. Filled out from reference TRBV5-6 and TRBJ2-5, the complete variable domain reads DAGVTQSPTHLIKTRGQQVTLRCSPKSGHDTVSWYQQALGQGPQFIFQYYEEEERQRGNFPDRFSGHQFPNYSSELNVNALLLGDSALYLCASSSLRGPTQYFGPGTRLLVL.

The V call is TRBV7-9, the J call TRBJ2-2; D gene ambiguous. The CDR3 contains 14 residues. Germline CDR1 SEHNR, CDR2 FQNEAQ (reference sequence). Between the trimmed V and J ends, which lost 8 bases and 7 bases, there was a span of 17 bases. CDR3: CASRLNRVDGELFF. As DNA, the CDR3 is TGTGCCAGCCGTTTGAACCGCGTGGACGGGGAGCTGTTTTTT.

In its sample, this clonotype was seen once. The chain employs TRBV10-3 and TRBJ2-1, with TRBD1 identical over 8 bases. V lost 3 bases and J lost 8; bases outside the gene matches: 6. Germline V CDR1 and CDR2: ENHRY, SYGVKD. The CDR3 loop spans 14 amino acids. The CDR3: CAISDQQGVHEQFF. Here the CDR3 DNA reads TGTGCCATCAGTGACCAACAGGGGGTGCATGAGCAGTTCTTC.

This clonotype occurred many times. The chain has TRBV20-1 and TRBJ2-1; D perhaps matches TRBD2 (5 bases). This CDR3 has 15 amino acids. Germline V gene data show CDR1 as DFQATT and CDR2 as SNEGSKA (reference sequence). V was shortened by 3 bases and J by 5 bases, with 17 bases between the two germline ends. As DNA, the CDR3 is TGCAGTGCTAGCCCTCTAGCTCAACAAAACAATGAGCAGTTCTTC. Its protein is CSASPLAQQNNEQFF.

The gene calls are TRBV5-1 and TRBJ2-2; D gene uncertain. The CDR3 runs 15 residues. With 0 bases removed from V and 1 base from J, the gap between germline ends came to 7 bases. The V gene's germline CDR1 is SGHRS and CDR2 YFSETQ. CDR3 sequence reads: CASSLELLNTGELFF. Written as DNA, the CDR3 is TGCGCCAGCAGCTTGGAACTTTTGAACACCGGGGAGCTGTTTTTT.